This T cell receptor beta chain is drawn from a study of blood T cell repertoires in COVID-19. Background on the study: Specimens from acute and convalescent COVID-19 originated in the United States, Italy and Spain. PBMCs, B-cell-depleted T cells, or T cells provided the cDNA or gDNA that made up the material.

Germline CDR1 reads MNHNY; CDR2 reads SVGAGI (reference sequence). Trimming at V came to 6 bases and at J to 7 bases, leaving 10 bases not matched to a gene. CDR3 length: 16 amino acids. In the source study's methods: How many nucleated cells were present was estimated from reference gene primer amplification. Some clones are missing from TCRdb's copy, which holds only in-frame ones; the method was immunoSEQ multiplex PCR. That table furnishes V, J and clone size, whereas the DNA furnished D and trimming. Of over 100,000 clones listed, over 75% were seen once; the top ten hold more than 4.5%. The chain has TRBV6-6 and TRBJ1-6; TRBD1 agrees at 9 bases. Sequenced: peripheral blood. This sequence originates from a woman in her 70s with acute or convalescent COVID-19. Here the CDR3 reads CASRATGGRGNSPLHF. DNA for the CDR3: TGTGCCAGCAGAGCAACAGGGGGCAGGGGGAATTCACCCCTCCACTTT.